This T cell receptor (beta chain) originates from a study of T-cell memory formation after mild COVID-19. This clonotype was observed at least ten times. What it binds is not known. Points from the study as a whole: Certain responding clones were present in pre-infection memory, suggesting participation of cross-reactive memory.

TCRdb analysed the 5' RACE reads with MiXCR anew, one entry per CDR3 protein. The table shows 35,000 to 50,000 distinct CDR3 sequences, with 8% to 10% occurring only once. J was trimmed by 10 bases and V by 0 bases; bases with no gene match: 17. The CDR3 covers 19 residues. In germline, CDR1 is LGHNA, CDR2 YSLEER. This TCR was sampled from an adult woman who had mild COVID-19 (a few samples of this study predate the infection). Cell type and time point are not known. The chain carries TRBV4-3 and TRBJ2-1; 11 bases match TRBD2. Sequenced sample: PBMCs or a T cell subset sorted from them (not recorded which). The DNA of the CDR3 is TGCGCCAGCAGCCAAGATCCGGTCAGACTAGCGGGATACCCCAGGGAGCAGTTCTTC. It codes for CASSQDPVRLAGYPREQFF.